A selection of T cell receptor beta chains follows, all from one sample in a study of T cells in Graves' hyperthyroidism and ophthalmopathy. TCRdb analysed the multiplex PCR reads with MiXCR anew, one entry per CDR3 protein. The sample records some 600,000 distinct CDR3 sequences, around 13% being singletons. Sample: blood. Source of these receptors: a woman aged 30 to 39 with Graves' hyperthyroidism that later progressed to Graves' ophthalmopathy. CDR3s leave out the opening cysteine and the closing phenylalanine or tryptophan. The size field is filled for only some rows; it gives once, few, many or a size class.

many,TRBV2,TRBJ2-5,ARGDQETQY
many,TRBV15,TRBJ1-6,ATSRDSNSPLH
many,TRBV11-2,TRBJ2-7,ASSLRNLAGGYEQY
many,TRBV29-1,TRBJ2-5,SVRPGLAGKETQY
-,TRBV29-1,TRBJ1-3,SVEDDGEGGNTIY
few,TRBV11-2,TRBJ2-1,ASRTVRHNEQF
many,TRBV27,TRBJ2-7,ASSLDWPVYEQY
many,TRBV12-3/TRBV12-4,TRBJ2-5,ASSPETGMGGETQY
-,TRBV10-3,TRBJ2-1,AISGLSGNEQF
-,TRBV6-1,TRBJ1-3,ASSQRTAGNTIY
many,TRBV27,TRBJ1-2,ASSYRRQEPQGYT
many,TRBV5-1,TRBJ2-3,ASSFPETLDTQY
few,TRBV18,TRBJ1-1,ASSPLLNSGQGTEAF
few,TRBV6-5,TRBJ2-5,ASSYSMSVRPEGYQETQY
many,TRBV29-1,TRBJ1-1,SVTRQGANTEAF
many,TRBV7-9,TRBJ1-1,ASSPAGEGTF
many,TRBV20-1,TRBJ1-4,SARRGGEEKLF
many,TRBV19,TRBJ2-2,ASSPLTVGELF
-,TRBV24-1,TRBJ1-1,ATSDFGKAGVNTEAF
few,TRBV29-1,TRBJ2-2,SVSGSEGDTGELF
-,TRBV12-3/TRBV12-4,TRBJ2-2,ASISRGELF
once,TRBV20-1,TRBJ1-2,SASPTGTVGYT
few,TRBV28,TRBJ1-1,ATSTVNTEAF
-,TRBV6-5,TRBJ1-6,ASSSRYSPLH
many,TRBV28,TRBJ1-2,ASGYGNGNGYT
many,TRBV5-5,TRBJ2-3,ASSSRTGVTDTQY
many,TRBV5-1,TRBJ2-7,ASSLSLGADEQY
many,TRBV20-1,TRBJ1-3,SASFSSGNTIY
many,TRBV6-2/TRBV6-3,TRBJ2-1,ASSSGYNEQF
-,TRBV5-1,TRBJ2-7,ASSLDQKYNSYEQY
many,TRBV6-5,TRBJ2-2,ASSYSAGLGPGELF
-,TRBV7-2,TRBJ1-3,ASSLVAVGNTIY
few,TRBV28,TRBJ2-2,ASSPNPRGQARVNTGELF
many,TRBV30,TRBJ2-4,AWSVGLSDIQY
many,TRBV7-9,TRBJ1-1,ASRPQGYMNTEAF
many,TRBV7-8,TRBJ1-4,ASSLNGINEKLF
many,TRBV12-3/TRBV12-4,TRBJ2-7,ASSTEDVYEQY